These 14 T cell receptor beta chains originate from one sample sequenced in a study of neurological immune-mediated disorders. One entry per CDR3 protein, called by TCRdb with MiXCR from the 5' RACE reads. The sample lists about 46,000 distinct CDR3 sequences; just over 3% were seen once. Source material: PBMCs. All receptors come from a woman between 45 and 65 years old with multiple sclerosis.

V and J are TRBV10-1 and TRBJ2-1, with TRBD1 identical over 7 bases. The trim removed 3 bases at V and 12 bases at J, leaving 8 bases unmatched. CDR3 length: 13 amino acids. CDR1 WNHNN and CDR2 SYGVQD come from the germline V gene (reference sequence). Written as DNA, the CDR3 is TGCGCCAGCAGTGAAGGTACAGGGGTTGCGCAGTTCTTC. Its translation is CASSEGTGVAQFF.

This clonotype was counted ten times or more. The genes are TRBV12-3 or TRBV12-4 and TRBJ1-4, with TRBD1 matching over 8 bases. After removal of 7 bases from V and 8 bases from J, the junction contained 9 bases not matched to a gene. This CDR3 is built from 14 residues. The CDR3 loop reads CASTTDRVWEKLFF. The CDR3 DNA follows: TGTGCCAGCACCACGGACAGGGTCTGGGAAAAACTGTTTTTT.

This clonotype was seen ten or more times. V usage is TRBV27 and J usage is TRBJ2-5; 10 positions agree with TRBD1. CDR3 length: 15 amino acids. From germline, CDR1 is MNHEY and CDR2 SMNVEV (reference sequence). The V segment lost 5 bases and the J segment 5 bases; nucleotides outside the gene matches: 8. The chain's CDR3 is CASSTTGTGVETQYF. CDR3 coding DNA: TGTGCCAGCAGTACAACCGGGACAGGGGTCGAGACCCAGTACTTC.

This clonotype was seen ten or more times. J is TRBJ2-3 and V is TRBV6-5, with 9 nucleotides matching TRBD2. J was trimmed by 1 base and V by 8 bases; bases with no gene match: 16. The length of the CDR3 is 18 residues. The germline V gene encodes CDR1 MNHEY and CDR2 SVGAGI. CDR3 sequence: CASSQGIAGVQGTDTQYF. The CDR3, as DNA: TGTGCCAGCTCACAGGGGATAGCGGGAGTTCAGGGCACAGATACGCAGTATTTT.

This clonotype has at least ten counts. The genes are TRBV5-1 and TRBJ1-1; 9 bases agree with TRBD1. J lost 4 bases, V lost 0 bases, and 4 bases had no gene match. The CDR3 runs to 15 residues. The V gene's germline CDR1 is SGHRS and CDR2 YFSETQ. CDR3 in DNA: TGCGCCAGCAGCTTGGTCGGGACAGGGATCACTGAAGCTTTCTTT. This codes for CASSLVGTGITEAFF. Looking up the rest from reference TRBV5-1 and TRBJ1-1 gives the full variable domain: KAGVTQTPRYLIKTRGQQVTLSCSPISGHRSVSWYQQTPGQGLQFLFEYFSETQRNKGNFPGRFSGRQFSNSRSEMNVSTLELGDSALYLCASSLVGTGITEAFFGQGTRLTVV.

This clonotype was seen many times. The rearrangement links TRBV25-1 to TRBJ2-4; possible D gene TRBD1, 5 bases. The V end was cut by 6 bases, the J end by 8 bases, with 17 bases between. Germline CDR1 is MGHDK and CDR2 is SYGVNS. There are 14 residues in the CDR3. CDR3 residues: CASSPGAGLYIQYF. In nucleotides, the CDR3 is TGTGCCAGCAGCCCTGGGGCAGGGCTGTACATTCAGTACTTC.

This clonotype was seen at least ten times. V and J are TRBV5-1 and TRBJ2-1; D may match TRBD1 or TRBD2 (5 bases each). From germline, CDR1 is SGHRS and CDR2 YFSETQ. The CDR3 spans 19 residues. V was clipped by 2 bases and J by 3 bases, with 24 bases between them. CDR3 loop: CASSFPRGSSAGFYNEQFF. CDR3 coding DNA: TGCGCCAGCAGCTTCCCCCGGGGTAGCTCTGCAGGGTTCTACAATGAGCAGTTCTTC. Supplemented by reference TRBV5-1 and TRBJ2-1, the full variable domain reads KAGVTQTPRYLIKTRGQQVTLSCSPISGHRSVSWYQQTPGQGLQFLFEYFSETQRNKGNFPGRFSGRQFSNSRSEMNVSTLELGDSALYLCASSFPRGSSAGFYNEQFFGPGTRLTVL.

This clonotype was counted many times. V gene TRBV5-6 combines with J gene TRBJ2-2, with 10 bases aligning to TRBD2. The junction had 7 bases not matched to a gene; V was cut back by 4 bases and J by 4 bases. CDR3 size: 16 residues. Germline V lookup: CDR1 SGHDT, CDR2 YYEEEE. The CDR3 DNA reads as TGTGCCAGCAGCACCAGCGGGGGGGCCGGCACCGGGGAGCTGTTTTTT. Protein: CASSTSGGAGTGELFF. Full variable domain (rest looked up from reference TRBV5-6 and TRBJ2-2): DAGVTQSPTHLIKTRGQQVTLRCSPKSGHDTVSWYQQALGQGPQFIFQYYEEEERQRGNFPDRFSGHQFPNYSSELNVNALLLGDSALYLCASSTSGGAGTGELFFGEGSRLTVL.

This clonotype has a count of ten or more. This chain links TRBV18 with TRBJ1-5; the D gene is possibly TRBD1 (6 bases). Germline lookup yields CDR1 KGHSH and CDR2 LQKENI. V dropped 1 base and J dropped 1 base, with 11 bases sitting between them. This CDR3 is 16 amino acids long. The chain's CDR3 is CASSPRPGDSNQPQHF. The CDR3 region has the DNA TGTGCCAGCTCACCACGGCCAGGGGACAGCAATCAGCCCCAGCATTTT.

Notes on this clonotype: This may come from a read error, since a much larger clone is one base off. The chain recombines TRBV28 with TRBJ2-7, with 7 bases aligning to TRBD2. The germline CDR1 and CDR2 sequences are MDHEN and SYDVKM. CDR3 size: 13 residues. CDR3 sequence (DNA): TGTGCTGAAGCAGTAGGGAGGGCCGGGGAGCAGTACTTC. This codes for CAEAVGRAGEQYF.

This clonotype has at least ten counts. This chain joins TRBV20-1 and TRBJ2-3; possible D gene TRBD2, 5 bases. The CDR3 has 12 amino acids. Germline CDR1 DFQATT, CDR2 SNEGSKA (reference sequence). Trimming shortened V by 6 bases and J by 8 bases, and 15 bases separated the two germline ends. The CDR3 protein is CSARLRAGTQYF. CDR3 bases: TGCAGTGCCCGCCTCCGGGCGGGTACGCAGTATTTT.

This clonotype was observed at least ten times. The chain couples TRBV12-3 or TRBV12-4 to TRBJ1-2; a possible D gene is TRBD1 (6 bases). The CDR3 totals 15 residues. The V and J ends lost 5 bases and 4 bases respectively, with 17 bases between them. As DNA, the CDR3 is TGTGCCAGCAGTCCGACTCTACAGGGATCCTATGGCTACACCTTC. It codes for CASSPTLQGSYGYTF.

This clonotype came up many times. This chain joins TRBV12-3 or TRBV12-4 and TRBJ1-5, with a weak D call TRBD1 (6 bases). Trimming pared 6 bases from V and 2 bases from J, leaving 17 bases between. The CDR3 consists of 16 residues. In DNA, the CDR3 is TGTGCCAGCAGCCCCGGTAGGGGGGGGGGCAATCAGCCCCAGCATTTT. This translates into CASSPGRGGGNQPQHF.

This clonotype was recorded at least ten times. The chain combines TRBV5-1 with TRBJ1-1; D is possibly TRBD1 (5 bases). There are 16 residues in the CDR3. CDR1 and CDR2 from the germline V gene are SGHRS and YFSETQ. V lost 0 bases to trimming and J lost 1 base, with 13 bases between them. The CDR3 sequence is CASSLVGGGGNTEAFF. The CDR3 DNA follows: TGCGCCAGCAGCTTGGTAGGCGGTGGGGGGAACACTGAAGCTTTCTTT.